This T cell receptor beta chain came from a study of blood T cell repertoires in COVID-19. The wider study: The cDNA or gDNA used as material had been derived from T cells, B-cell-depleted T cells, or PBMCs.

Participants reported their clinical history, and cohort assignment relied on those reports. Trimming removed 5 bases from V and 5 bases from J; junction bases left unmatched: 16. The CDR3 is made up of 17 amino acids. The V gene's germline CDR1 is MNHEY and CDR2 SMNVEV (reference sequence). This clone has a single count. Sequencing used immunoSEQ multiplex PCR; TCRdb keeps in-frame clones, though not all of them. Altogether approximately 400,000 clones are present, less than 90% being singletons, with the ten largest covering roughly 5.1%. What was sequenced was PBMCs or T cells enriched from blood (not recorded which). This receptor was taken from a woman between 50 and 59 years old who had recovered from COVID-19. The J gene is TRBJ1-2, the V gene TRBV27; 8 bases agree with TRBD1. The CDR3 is CASSTYLRTGTGYGYTF. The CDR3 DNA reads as TGTGCCAGCAGTACGTACCTAAGGACAGGGACCGGGTATGGCTACACCTTC.